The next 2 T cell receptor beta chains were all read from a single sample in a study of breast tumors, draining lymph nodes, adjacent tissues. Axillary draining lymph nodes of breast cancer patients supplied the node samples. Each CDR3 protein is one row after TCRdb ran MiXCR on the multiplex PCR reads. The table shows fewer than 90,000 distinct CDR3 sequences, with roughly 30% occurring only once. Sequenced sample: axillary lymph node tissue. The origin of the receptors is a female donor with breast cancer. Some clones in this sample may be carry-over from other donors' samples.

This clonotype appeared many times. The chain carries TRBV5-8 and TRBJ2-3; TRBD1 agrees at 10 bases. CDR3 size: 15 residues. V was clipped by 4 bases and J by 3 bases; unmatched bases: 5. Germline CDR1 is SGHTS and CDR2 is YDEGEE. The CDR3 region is CASSAGQGWTDTQYF. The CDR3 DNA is TGTGCCAGCAGCGCGGGACAGGGGTGGACAGATACGCAGTATTTT. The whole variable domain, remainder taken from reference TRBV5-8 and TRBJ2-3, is EAGVTQSPTHLIKTRGQQATLRCSPISGHTSVYWYQQALGLGLQFLLWYDEGEERNRGNFPPRFSGRQFPNYSSELNVNALELEDSALYLCASSAGQGWTDTQYFGPGTRLTVL.

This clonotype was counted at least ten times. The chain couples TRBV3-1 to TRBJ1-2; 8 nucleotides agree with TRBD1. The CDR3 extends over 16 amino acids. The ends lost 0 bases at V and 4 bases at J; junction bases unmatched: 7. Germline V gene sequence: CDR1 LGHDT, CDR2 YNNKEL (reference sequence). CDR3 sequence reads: CASSQEPGTGVYGYTF. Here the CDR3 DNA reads TGTGCCAGCAGCCAAGAGCCCGGGACAGGTGTCTATGGCTACACCTTC.